Sequencing of this T cell receptor (beta chain) was carried out in a study of blood T cell repertoires in COVID-19. Study details: From the United States, Italy and Spain came samples of acute and convalescent COVID-19. T cells, B-cell-depleted T cells, or PBMCs provided the cDNA or gDNA that served as material.

This clone occurred once. Germline values: CDR1 SGDLS, CDR2 YYNGEE. CDR3 size: 13 residues. V lost 0 bases to trimming and J lost 10 bases, with 8 bases between them. In the authors' workflow: Reference gene primer amplification yielded estimated nucleated cell counts. This table comes from immunoSEQ multiplex PCR, and its TCRdb copy is limited to in-frame clones, with some not included. The DNA was the basis for D and trimming; V, J and clone size are from that table. Seen here are about 20,000 clones, 80% to 90% observed once, and the top ten hold 5% to 6.5%. The material sequenced was peripheral blood. The rearrangement links TRBV9 to TRBJ1-6; D not resolved. This sequence was found in a human donor in a cohort sampled during active COVID-19. CDR3 residues: CASSVGLVSPLHF. CDR3 nucleotide sequence: TGTGCCAGCAGCGTAGGTTTAGTATCACCCCTCCACTTT.